A selection of T cell receptor beta chains follows, all from one sample in a study of cytomegalovirus exposure and HLA in healthy donors. TCRdb's table, derived via immunoSEQ multiplex PCR, lists solely in-frame clones and lacks some. This table holds some 140,000 clones. The sequencing input was PBMCs. Receptors were obtained from a woman aged 55-69 years in good health and CMV-seronegative. CDR3s include the opening cysteine and the closing phenylalanine or tryptophan.

V	length	J	CDR3
TRBV28	12	TRBJ1-6	CASSLQNSPLHF
TRBV19	13	TRBJ1-5	CATTGQFNQPQHF
TRBV19	16	TRBJ2-7	CASSKTGTGTSYEQYF
TRBV25-1	17	TRBJ2-3	CASSALGLAGGTDTQYF
TRBV10-3	14	TRBJ2-2	CAIKSRQDNGELFF
TRBV4-2	17	TRBJ1-5	CASSQETGRYSNQPQHF
TRBV5-1	13	TRBJ1-1	CASSSQQNTEAFF
TRBV4-1	16	TRBJ1-5	CASSQESQYSNQPQHF
TRBV5-1	14	TRBJ1-2	CASSPATPNYGYTF
TRBV13	14	TRBJ2-7	CASSGDWPPYEQYF
TRBV11-2	15	TRBJ2-5	CASGQSPAGLETQYF
TRBV5-1	16	TRBJ2-7	CASSRRGTGGIYEQYF
TRBV23-1	15	TRBJ2-3	CASSRDRGCTDTQYF
TRBV5-4	12	TRBJ2-2	CASSPRDGELFF
TRBV6-1	11	TRBJ1-1	CASSENRGAFF
TRBV6-4	15	TRBJ2-2	CASSGEAGATGELFF
TRBV7-2	16	TRBJ2-6	CASSLGTGGGANVLTF
TRBV7-6	18	TRBJ2-2	CASSLEASGRAHTGELFF
TRBV6-5	12	TRBJ2-7	CASRDSRNEQYF
TRBV19	15	TRBJ2-5	CASSIGRGNGETQYF
TRBV28	15	TRBJ2-6	CASRDRGSGANVLTF
TRBV30	14	TRBJ1-2	CAWSTTGLGAGYTF
TRBV5-1	15	TRBJ1-4	CASRDRWEPGEKLFF
TRBV4-2	16	TRBJ2-7	CASSQAGLAGTYEQYF
TRBV6-6	13	TRBJ1-1	CASIQGVNTEAFF
TRBV30	14	TRBJ1-5	CAWSVDRGNQPQHF
TRBV30	18	TRBJ2-6	CAWSAGTGPFSGANVLTF
TRBV28	13	TRBJ2-2	CASSLAYTGELFF
TRBV6-5	14	TRBJ1-1	CASRERQGNTEAFF
TRBV2	13	TRBJ2-5	CASSVETRETQYF
TRBV9	15	TRBJ1-3	CASSVDPLSGNTIYF
TRBV30	13	TRBJ1-5	CAWSGGSNQPQHF
TRBV7-9	11	TRBJ2-3	CASRQGDTQYF
TRBV11-2	18	TRBJ2-3	CASSLTSGGADSTDTQYF
TRBV2	16	TRBJ1-3	CASSPLRAGAGNTIYF
TRBV19	15	TRBJ2-2	CASSSGQGHTGELFF
TRBV5-1	15	TRBJ2-1	CASSLVGGQNNEQFF
TRBV5-5	15	TRBJ1-4	CASSLAGTMNEKLFF
TRBV27	13	TRBJ2-3	CASSFYSTDTQYF
TRBV2	16	TRBJ2-7	CASGWATSGSSYEQYF
TRBV28	12	TRBJ2-7	CASSLYPGEQYF
TRBV27	15	TRBJ2-3	CASSGTVALVDTQYF
TRBV15	18	TRBJ2-1	CATSREQGLALSYNEQFF
TRBV29-1	20	TRBJ2-7	CSVRSIGLPGTYSRGYEQYF
TRBV7-9	11	TRBJ1-1	CASSAQGEAFF